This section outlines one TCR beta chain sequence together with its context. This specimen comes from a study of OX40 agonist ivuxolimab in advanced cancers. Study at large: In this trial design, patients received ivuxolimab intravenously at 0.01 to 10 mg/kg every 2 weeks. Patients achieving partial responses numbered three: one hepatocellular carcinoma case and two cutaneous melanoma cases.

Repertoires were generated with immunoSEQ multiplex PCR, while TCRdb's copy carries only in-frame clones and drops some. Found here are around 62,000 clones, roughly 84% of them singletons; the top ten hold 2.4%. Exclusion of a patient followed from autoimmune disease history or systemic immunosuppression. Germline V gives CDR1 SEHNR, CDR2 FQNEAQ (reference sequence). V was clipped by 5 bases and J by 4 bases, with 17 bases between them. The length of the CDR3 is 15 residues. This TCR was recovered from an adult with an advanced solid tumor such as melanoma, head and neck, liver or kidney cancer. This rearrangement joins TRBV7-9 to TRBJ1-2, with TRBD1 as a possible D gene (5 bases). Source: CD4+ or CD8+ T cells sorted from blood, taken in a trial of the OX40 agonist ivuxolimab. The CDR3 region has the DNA TGTGCCAGCAGCGTAACAGGTCTCAGTAGCTATGGCTACACCTTC. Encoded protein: CASSVTGLSSYGYTF.